This T cell receptor beta chain was identified in a study of beta chain features in type 1 diabetes. The wider study: Age and gender were similar between patients and healthy donors, as were cell yields.

The CDR3 sequence is 15 residues long. Trimming took 4 bases from V and 4 from J; bases not matched to a gene: 10. The V gene's germline CDR1 is SGHRS and CDR2 YFSETQ. This clone was seen a single time. Expressed TCRB transcripts were sequenced because the isolated RNA had all been reverse transcribed beforehand. Clones were sequenced by immunoSEQ multiplex PCR, and TCRdb holds only the in-frame ones, with some missing. The profile covers about 370,000 clones, with roughly 16% appearing a single time and under 0.02% taken by the ten largest. The receptor was derived from a woman aged 18-29 years in good health. J is TRBJ1-1 and V is TRBV5-1; TRBD1 matches 7 bases. Sequenced: naive CD4+ T cells from blood. The CDR3 reads CASSGDRERTTEAFF. In nucleotides, the CDR3 is TGCGCCAGCAGCGGTGACAGGGAGAGGACCACTGAAGCTTTCTTT.